A selection of T cell receptor beta chains follows, all from one sample in a study of shared clonotypes between healthy human individuals. Profiled with immunoSEQ multiplex PCR; TCRdb holds only in-frame clones, not every one. The sample has millions of clones, over 85% seen once. Specimen: naive CD8+ T cells sorted from blood. These receptors were obtained from a man aged 18 to 29 in good health. CDR3s include the opening cysteine and the closing phenylalanine or tryptophan. The D gene is left open where the match is weak. Clone size, where shown, is once, few, many, or a class for clones that have expanded.

v_gene	j_gene	abundance	d_gene	CDR3nt	CDR3aa
TRBV5-6	TRBJ2-7	-	-	TGTGCCAGCAGCTTGCCGTGGGGGCAATCCTACGAGCAGTACTTC	CASSLPWGQSYEQYF
TRBV7-6	TRBJ2-1	-	TRBD2	TGTGCCAGCAGCCTAGCGGGGGGGCCCGATATCAATGAGCAGTTCTTC	CASSLAGGPDINEQFF
TRBV28	TRBJ1-2	-	TRBD1	TGTGCCAGCACCCTCTCAGGGGGCGGCGATGGCTACACCTTC	CASTLSGGGDGYTF
TRBV4-3	TRBJ1-6	-	-	TGCGCCAGCAGCCAAGCCGCGGAGAACGGGTCACCCCTCCACTTT	CASSQAAENGSPLHF
TRBV7-9	TRBJ2-7	-	-	TGTGCCAGCAGCCATTCCTACGAGCAGTACTTC	CASSHSYEQYF
TRBV19	TRBJ2-1	-	-	TGTGCCAGTAGTATAGGGTTCGCTGGACAGTTCTTC	CASSIGFAGQFF
TRBV12-5	TRBJ2-7	-	TRBD2	TGTGCTAGTGGTTCCCTCGGGGGGAGCTCCTACGAGCAGTACTTC	CASGSLGGSSYEQYF
TRBV13	TRBJ2-1	-	-	TGTGCCAGCAGCTTAGAGTCCGGATACAATGAGCAGTTCTTC	CASSLESGYNEQFF
TRBV7-9	TRBJ2-3	-	TRBD1	TGTGCCAGCAGACCTTACGGACAGGGAGGGCAGTATTTT	CASRPYGQGGQYF
TRBV9	TRBJ2-1	-	-	TGTGCCAGCAGCCCTTCCTATGAAGGGGCCCCATTTTACAATGAGCAGTTCTTC	CASSPSYEGAPFYNEQFF
TRBV7-9	TRBJ1-2	-	-	TGTGCCAGCAGCTTAGTACTTTCAGGCGACCATGGCTACACCTTC	CASSLVLSGDHGYTF
TRBV4-3	TRBJ2-7	-	TRBD2	TGCGCCAGCAGCCAAGGGCCTAGCGGGGACTACGAGCAGTACTTC	CASSQGPSGDYEQYF
TRBV9	TRBJ1-2	-	-	TGTGCCAGCAGCCACCTTGAGGGCTACACCTTC	CASSHLEGYTF
TRBV11-3	TRBJ1-5	-	TRBD1	TGTGCCAGCAGCTTAGGGGACAGATCCCCTTCGTGTCAGCCCCAGCATTTT	CASSLGDRSPSCQPQHF
TRBV5-6	TRBJ1-6	-	TRBD1	TGTGCCAGCAGCCTAACAGGGGGATCACCCCTCCACTTT	CASSLTGGSPLHF
TRBV9	TRBJ2-7	-	TRBD1	TGTGCCAGCAGCCCAGAGGGGGCCAGCTACGAGCAGTACTTC	CASSPEGASYEQYF
TRBV4-1	TRBJ1-2	few	-	TGCGCCAGCAGCCTAGTTGGGGAGTCTGGCTACACCTTC	CASSLVGESGYTF
TRBV27	TRBJ1-6	-	TRBD1	TGTGCCAGCACCTCGACAGGGGCAGACTCACCCCTCCACTTT	CASTSTGADSPLHF
TRBV9	TRBJ2-7	-	TRBD1	TGTGCCAGCAGCGTAGGCGGGGACAGGTCCTACGAGCAGTACTTC	CASSVGGDRSYEQYF
TRBV21-1	TRBJ1-5	few	-	TGTGCCAGCAGCAAAGAGGAGGAACAGGGCAATCAGCCCCAGCATTTT	CASSKEEEQGNQPQHF
TRBV15	TRBJ2-2	-	-	TGTGCCACCAGCAGAGATAGCACGGTCGGGGAGCTGTTTTTT	CATSRDSTVGELFF
TRBV19	TRBJ2-7	-	-	TGTGCCAGTAGTATCTCTTCGCACGGTTTAAGCTCCTACGAGCAGTACTTC	CASSISSHGLSSYEQYF
TRBV9	TRBJ2-1	-	TRBD1	TGTGCCAGCAGCGTCTCCGGGACAGGACACAATGAGCAGTTCTTC	CASSVSGTGHNEQFF
TRBV7-6	TRBJ2-7	-	-	TGTGCCAGCAGCCCCTCCCGGGGGTTCTTCTACGAGCAGTACTTC	CASSPSRGFFYEQYF
TRBV11-2	TRBJ2-7	-	TRBD2	TGTGCCAGCAGCCACATAGCGGGAGGGTTTTCCTACGAGCAGTACTTC	CASSHIAGGFSYEQYF
TRBV27	TRBJ1-5	-	-	TGTGCCAGCAGTTTTTTGGCGGGTGGCAATCAGCCCCAGCATTTT	CASSFLAGGNQPQHF
TRBV5-5	TRBJ2-7	-	-	TGTGCCAGCAGCTTGGACGGGTTCTCGTACGAGCAGTACTTC	CASSLDGFSYEQYF
TRBV28	TRBJ1-6	-	-	TGTGCCAGCAGTCCCGGACACCGCTCCTATAATTCACCCCTCCACTTT	CASSPGHRSYNSPLHF
TRBV5-6	TRBJ2-7	-	TRBD1	TGTGCCAGCAGCTGGGACAGGGGGGCCTACGAGCAGTACTTC	CASSWDRGAYEQYF
TRBV11-3	TRBJ1-4	-	-	TGTGCCAGCAGCTTAGTGGGGAAAGTGAAGGCGGATGAAAAACTGTTTTTT	CASSLVGKVKADEKLFF
TRBV4-2	TRBJ2-7	-	-	TGTGCCAGCAGCCAACCCGCCTACGAGCAGTACTTC	CASSQPAYEQYF
TRBV6-5	TRBJ1-1	-	-	TGTGCCAGCAGTTACGGGCATGACACTGAAGCTTTCTTT	CASSYGHDTEAFF
TRBV27	TRBJ1-2	-	TRBD1	TGTGCCAGCAGGGGCGTGGACAGGGGATCGACTAACTATGGCTACACCTTC	CASRGVDRGSTNYGYTF
TRBV11-2	TRBJ2-5	-	-	TGTGCCAGCAGCTTAAGTTTAGGGGACCAAGAGACCCAGTACTTC	CASSLSLGDQETQYF
TRBV6-5	TRBJ2-5	-	-	TGTGCCAGCAGTTACGACCCGATGGATATGGAGACCCAGTACTTC	CASSYDPMDMETQYF
TRBV10-3	TRBJ2-2	-	TRBD2	TGTGCCATCAGTGAGGCCCCAGCGGGAGGGAACACCGGGGAGCTGTTTTTT	CAISEAPAGGNTGELFF
TRBV5-1	TRBJ1-1	-	-	TGCGCCAGCAGCGTATACTGGACCACCACTGAAGCTTTCTTT	CASSVYWTTTEAFF
TRBV11-2	TRBJ2-5	-	-	TGTGCCAGCAGCTTAGTCTCCCATCGGGAGACCCAGTACTTC	CASSLVSHRETQYF
TRBV6-6	TRBJ2-7	-	-	TGTGCCAGCAGTTACCCAGGCTACGAGCAGTACTTC	CASSYPGYEQYF
TRBV7-9	TRBJ2-7	once	-	TGTGCCAGCAGCTTTTCCGCTTCCTCGTCCTACGAGCAGTACTTC	CASSFSASSSYEQYF